This T cell receptor beta chain emerged from a study of cytomegalovirus exposure and HLA in healthy donors. Study summary: Of 300 to 500 genotyped donors, about 81% clustered with self-reported Caucasian donors.

This clone has only one observation. Trimming left V 0 bases short and J 0 bases short, with 9 bases between. CDR3 length: 16 residues. From germline, CDR1 is KGHSH and CDR2 LQKENI. Use of 60 Vbeta and 13 Jbeta primers characterized the PCR. Method: immunoSEQ multiplex PCR; TCRdb's copy keeps in-frame clones and lacks some. The data hold approximately 130,000 clones, with more than 60% observed a single time. The gene calls are TRBV18 and TRBJ1-3; D is ambiguous. The sequenced sample consisted of PBMCs. The source is a woman between 40 and 55 years old in good health and CMV-seronegative. The CDR3 protein is CASSPPKARSGNTIYF. The CDR3 coding sequence is TGTGCCAGCTCACCACCGAAAGCGCGCTCTGGAAACACCATATATTTT.